This entry is about one TCR beta chain. Sequencing used immunoSEQ multiplex PCR; TCRdb keeps in-frame clones, though not all of them. The table shows 75,000 to 80,000 clones, with 89% occurring only once. The V and J ends lost 3 bases and 1 base respectively, with 12 bases between them. This CDR3 contains 15 residues. Germline CDR1 and CDR2: MNHEY and SVGAGI. The data derive from a study of T cell changes during pregnancy in multiple sclerosis. This clonotype originated in a female donor with multiple sclerosis, enrolled in a pregnancy study. The chain carries TRBV6-5 and TRBJ1-2; D is uncertain. This specimen consisted of peripheral blood, obtained before pregnancy. CDR3 protein: CASSYGANLNYGYTF. DNA of the CDR3: TGTGCCAGCAGTTATGGAGCAAACCTTAACTATGGCTACACCTTC.